This TCR beta chain is from a study of cytomegalovirus exposure and HLA in healthy donors. Both 60 Vbeta primers and 13 Jbeta primers went into the PCR. Clones were read by immunoSEQ multiplex PCR, and TCRdb kept only the in-frame ones, dropping some. The sample consists of 90,000 or so clones, less than 70% of them appearing once. This clone was recorded a few times. No antigen is known for it. Study-wide findings and caveats: Testing in vitro showed a few CMV-associated chains specific for CMV antigens. The authors enumerated under 200 TCR beta chains as linked to cytomegalovirus.

The CDR3 has 14 amino acids. V was pared by 0 bases and J by 4 bases, with 8 bases between. Germline assignment: CDR1 SGHTA and CDR2 FQGNSA. This TCR was sampled from a man aged 50 or older in good health and CMV-seronegative. The J gene is TRBJ2-3, the V gene TRBV7-2; perhaps TRBD1 as D (6 bases). Material for sequencing was PBMCs. The DNA for the CDR3 is TGTGCCAGCAGCTTAGCGCCAGGGGCAGATACGCAGTATTTT. It yields the protein CASSLAPGADTQYF.